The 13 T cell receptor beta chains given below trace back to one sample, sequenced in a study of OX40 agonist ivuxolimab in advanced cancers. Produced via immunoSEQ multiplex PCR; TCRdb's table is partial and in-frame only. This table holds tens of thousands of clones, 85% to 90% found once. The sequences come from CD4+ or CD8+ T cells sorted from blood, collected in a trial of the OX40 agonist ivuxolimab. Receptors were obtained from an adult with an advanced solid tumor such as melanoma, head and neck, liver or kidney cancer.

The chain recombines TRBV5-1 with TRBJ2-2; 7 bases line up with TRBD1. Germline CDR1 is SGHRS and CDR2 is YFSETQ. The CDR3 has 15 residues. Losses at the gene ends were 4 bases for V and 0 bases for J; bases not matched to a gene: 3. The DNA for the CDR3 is TGCGCCAGCAGCCCCGGGACAGCGAACACCGGGGAGCTGTTTTTT. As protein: CASSPGTANTGELFF.

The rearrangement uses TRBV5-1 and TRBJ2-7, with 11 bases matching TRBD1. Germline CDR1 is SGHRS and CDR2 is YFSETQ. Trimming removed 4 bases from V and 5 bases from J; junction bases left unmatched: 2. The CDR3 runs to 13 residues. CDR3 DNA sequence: TGCGCCAGCAGCCCGGGACAGGGGGACGAGCAGTACTTC. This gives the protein CASSPGQGDEQYF.

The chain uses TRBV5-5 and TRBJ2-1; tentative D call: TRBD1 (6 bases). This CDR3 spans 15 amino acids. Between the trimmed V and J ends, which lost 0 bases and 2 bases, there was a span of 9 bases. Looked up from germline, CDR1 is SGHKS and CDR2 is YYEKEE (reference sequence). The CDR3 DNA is TGTGCCAGCAGCTTGGGCCAGGGGCCCTACAATGAGCAGTTCTTC. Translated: CASSLGQGPYNEQFF. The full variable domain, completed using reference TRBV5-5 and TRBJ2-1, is DAGVTQSPTHLIKTRGQQVTLRCSPISGHKSVSWYQQVLGQGPQFIFQYYEKEERGRGNFPDRFSARQFPNYSSELNVNALLLGDSALYLCASSLGQGPYNEQFFGPGTRLTVL.

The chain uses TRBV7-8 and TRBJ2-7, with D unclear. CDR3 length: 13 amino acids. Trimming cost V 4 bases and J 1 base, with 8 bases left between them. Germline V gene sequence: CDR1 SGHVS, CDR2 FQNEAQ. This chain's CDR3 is CASSYGFSYEQYF. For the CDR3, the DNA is TGTGCCAGCAGCTACGGCTTTTCCTACGAGCAGTACTTC.

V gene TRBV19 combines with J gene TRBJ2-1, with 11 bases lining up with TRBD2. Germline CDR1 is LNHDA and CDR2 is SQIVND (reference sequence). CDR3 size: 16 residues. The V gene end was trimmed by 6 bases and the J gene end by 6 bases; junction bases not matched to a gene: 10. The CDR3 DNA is TGTGCCAGTAGACCCGGGACTAGCGGAGACGGCAATGAGCAGTTCTTC. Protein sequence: CASRPGTSGDGNEQFF.

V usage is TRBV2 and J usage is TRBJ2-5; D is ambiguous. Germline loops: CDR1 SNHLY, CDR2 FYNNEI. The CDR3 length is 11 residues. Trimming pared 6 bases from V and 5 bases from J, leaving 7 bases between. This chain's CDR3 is CASSPRETQYF. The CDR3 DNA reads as TGTGCCAGCAGCCCCAGGGAGACCCAGTACTTC.

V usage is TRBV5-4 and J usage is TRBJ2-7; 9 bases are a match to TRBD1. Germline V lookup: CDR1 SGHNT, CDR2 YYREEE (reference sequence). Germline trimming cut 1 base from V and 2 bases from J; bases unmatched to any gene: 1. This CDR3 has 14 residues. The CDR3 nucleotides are TGTGCCAGCAGCTTGACAGGGGGCCCCTACGAGCAGTACTTC. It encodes CASSLTGGPYEQYF.

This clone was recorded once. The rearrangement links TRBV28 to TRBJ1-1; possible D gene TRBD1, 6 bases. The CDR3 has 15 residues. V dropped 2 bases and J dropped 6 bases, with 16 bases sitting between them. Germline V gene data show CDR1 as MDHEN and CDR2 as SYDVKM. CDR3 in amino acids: CASSLRWQGIAEAFF. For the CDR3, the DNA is TGTGCCAGCAGTTTACGATGGCAGGGGATCGCTGAAGCTTTCTTT.

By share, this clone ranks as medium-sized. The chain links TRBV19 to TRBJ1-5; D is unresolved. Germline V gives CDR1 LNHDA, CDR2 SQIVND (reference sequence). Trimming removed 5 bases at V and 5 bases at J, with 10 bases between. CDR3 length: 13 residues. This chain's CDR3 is CASSPKWDQPQHF. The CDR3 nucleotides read TGTGCCAGTAGTCCCAAGTGGGATCAGCCCCAGCATTTT.

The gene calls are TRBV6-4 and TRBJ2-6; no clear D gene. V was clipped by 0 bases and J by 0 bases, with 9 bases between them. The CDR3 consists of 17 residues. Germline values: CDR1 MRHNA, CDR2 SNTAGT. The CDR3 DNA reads TGTGCCAGCAGTGACTCGTACTCGTACTCTGGGGCCAACGTCCTGACTTTC. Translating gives CASSDSYSYSGANVLTF.

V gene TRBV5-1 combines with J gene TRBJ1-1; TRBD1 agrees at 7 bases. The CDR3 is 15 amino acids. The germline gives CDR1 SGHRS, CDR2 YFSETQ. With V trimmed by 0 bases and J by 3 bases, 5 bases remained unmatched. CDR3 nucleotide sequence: TGCGCCAGCAGCTTGGATGCAGGGGGGGACACTGAAGCTTTCTTT. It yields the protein CASSLDAGGDTEAFF.

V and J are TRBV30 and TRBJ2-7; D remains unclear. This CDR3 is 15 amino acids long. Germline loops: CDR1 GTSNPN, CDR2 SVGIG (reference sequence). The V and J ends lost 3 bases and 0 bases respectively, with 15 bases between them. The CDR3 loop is CAWSLSVGRSYEQYF. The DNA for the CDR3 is TGTGCCTGGAGCCTATCCGTCGGGCGCTCCTACGAGCAGTACTTC.

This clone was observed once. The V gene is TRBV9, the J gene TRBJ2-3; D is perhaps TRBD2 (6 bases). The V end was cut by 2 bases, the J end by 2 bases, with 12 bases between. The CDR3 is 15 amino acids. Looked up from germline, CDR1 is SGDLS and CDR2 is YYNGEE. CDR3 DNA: TGTGCCAGCAGCGTCACCGCGGGACCCACAGATACGCAGTATTTT. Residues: CASSVTAGPTDTQYF. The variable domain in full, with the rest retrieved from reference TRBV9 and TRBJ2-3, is DSGVTQTPKHLITATGQRVTLRCSPRSGDLSVYWYQQSLDQGLQFLIQYYNGEERAKGNILERFSAQQFPDLHSELNLSSLELGDSALYFCASSVTAGPTDTQYFGPGTRLTVL.